The 5 T cell receptor beta chains listed next were all sequenced from one sample in a study of blood T cell repertoires in COVID-19. Generated by immunoSEQ multiplex PCR, the TCRdb table keeps only in-frame clones and is missing some. The data hold tens of thousands of clones, with about 85% observed a single time. Specimen: peripheral blood. These TCRs come from a human donor in a cohort sampled during active COVID-19.

This clone was counted between two and nine times. The rearrangement joins TRBV2 to TRBJ2-2; 10 bases fit TRBD2. V lost 3 bases and J lost 6; bases outside the gene matches: 4. This CDR3 contains 15 residues. The germline V gene encodes CDR1 SNHLY and CDR2 FYNNEI. The DNA of the CDR3 is TGTGCCAGCAGTGATATAGCGGGAGGTGCCGGGGAGCTGTTTTTT. Protein sequence: CASSDIAGGAGELFF. Variable domain in full (rest from reference TRBV2 and TRBJ2-2): EPEVTQTPSHQVTQMGQEVILRCVPISNHLYFYWYRQILGQKVEFLVSFYNNEISEKSEIFDDQFSVERPDGSNFTLKIRSTKLEDSAMYFCASSDIAGGAGELFFGEGSRLTVL.

This rearrangement joins TRBV10-3 to TRBJ1-4, with 7 bases matching TRBD1. From germline, CDR1 is ENHRY and CDR2 SYGVKD. Trimming cost V 2 bases and J 4 bases; bases outside gene matches: 4. The CDR3 sequence is 15 residues long. CDR3 sequence: CAISEVGTVNEKLFF. CDR3 in DNA: TGTGCCATCAGTGAGGTTGGGACAGTTAATGAAAAACTGTTTTTT.

This clone appeared once. The chain carries TRBV19 and TRBJ2-3; TRBD2 aligns across 16 bases. CDR3 length: 17 residues. The germline V gene encodes CDR1 LNHDA and CDR2 SQIVND (reference sequence). V was pared by 6 bases and J by 1 base, with 4 bases of the junction left unmatched. The CDR3 nucleotides read TGTGCCAGTAGCCCGGGACTAGCGGGGGGGCGCACAGATACGCAGTATTTT. Translating gives CASSPGLAGGRTDTQYF. Drawing the rest from reference TRBV19 and TRBJ2-3, the complete variable domain is DGGITQSPKYLFRKEGQNVTLSCEQNLNHDAMYWYRQDPGQGLRLIYYSQIVNDFQKGDIAEGYSVSREKKESFPLTVTSAQKNPTAFYLCASSPGLAGGRTDTQYFGPGTRLTVL.

V and J are TRBV27 and TRBJ1-5; D gene unclear. Trimming left V 6 bases short and J 1 base short, with 10 bases between. CDR1 is MNHEY and CDR2 is SMNVEV in the germline V gene (reference sequence). The CDR3 length is 14 residues. The CDR3 DNA reads TGTGCCAGCAGCCAAACAAGAAGCAATCAGCCCCAGCATTTT. This translates into CASSQTRSNQPQHF.

The chain combines TRBV11-2 with TRBJ1-6; maybe TRBD1 (6 bases). The CDR3 is 17 amino acids. Deletions cut 5 bases from V and 6 bases from J, with 20 bases between. The germline V gene encodes CDR1 SGHAT and CDR2 FQNNGV. CDR3 in amino acids: CASSTRGSGTLNSPLHF. Here the CDR3 DNA reads TGTGCCAGCAGCACTAGGGGGTCCGGGACCCTTAATTCACCCCTCCACTTT.